These 16 T cell receptor beta chains share one sample of origin, sequenced in a study of multiple sclerosis patients with progressive multifocal leukoencephalopathy. Only in-frame clones appear in the TCRdb table, and some are missing; sequencing was by immunoSEQ multiplex PCR. Of some 28,000 clones listed, around 87% are singletons. This sample's time point: roughly 13 months of natalizumab therapy. The sample was PBMCs, taken from a patient treated with natalizumab. These receptors were obtained from a human donor with multiple sclerosis.

The rearrangement uses TRBV4-3 and TRBJ2-3; the match to TRBD1 covers 8 bases. Germline CDR1 reads LGHNA; CDR2 reads YSLEER. The CDR3 consists of 16 residues. V lost 0 bases to trimming and J lost 4 bases; unmatched junction nucleotides: 6. CDR3 DNA: TGCGCCAGCAGCCAAGAGAGGACAGGGCCGGCAGATACGCAGTATTTT. Its translation: CASSQERTGPADTQYF.

The genes are TRBV28 and TRBJ1-1, with D uncertain. The V end was cut by 9 bases, the J end by 1 base, with 18 bases between. This CDR3 has 15 amino acids. CDR1 and CDR2 from the germline V gene are MDHEN and SYDVKM. This chain's CDR3 is CASTPPGLRNTEAFF. CDR3 bases: TGTGCCAGTACCCCTCCCGGACTTAGGAACACTGAAGCTTTCTTT. Looking up the rest from reference TRBV28 and TRBJ1-1 gives the full variable domain: DVKVTQSSRYLVKRTGEKVFLECVQDMDHENMFWYRQDPGLGLRLIYFSYDVKMKEKGDIPEGYSVSREKKERFSLILESASTNQTSMYLCASTPPGLRNTEAFFGQGTRLTVV.

J is TRBJ2-1 and V is TRBV6-5; TRBD2 matches at 10 bases. The germline V gene has CDR1 MNHEY and CDR2 SVGAGI. V was pared by 6 bases and J by 4 bases, with 6 bases of the junction left unmatched. This CDR3 region has 15 residues. CDR3 protein: CASRPGLAEYNEQFF. CDR3 DNA: TGTGCCAGCAGACCCGGACTAGCGGAATACAATGAGCAGTTCTTC.

This chain links TRBV19 with TRBJ2-7; tentatively, D is TRBD1 or TRBD2 (6 bases each). Looked up from germline, CDR1 is LNHDA and CDR2 is SQIVND (reference sequence). V lost 2 bases, J lost 5 bases, and 16 bases lay in between. The CDR3 covers 15 residues. Here the CDR3 reads CASSIFPGAGHEQYF. The CDR3 DNA follows: TGTGCCAGTAGTATATTTCCGGGGGCGGGACACGAGCAGTACTTC.

This CDR3 reads CASLSGTGITGELFF. The CDR3 nucleotides are TGTGCCAGCCTGAGCGGGACAGGGATTACCGGGGAGCTGTTTTTT. The chain carries TRBV2 and TRBJ2-2, with TRBD1 matching over 9 bases. The CDR3 is made up of 15 amino acids. Trimming took 8 bases from V and 5 from J; bases not matched to a gene: 9. Germline V gene lookup returns CDR1 SNHLY and CDR2 FYNNEI.

The chain employs TRBV7-9 and TRBJ2-5; the D is unclear. Germline assignment: CDR1 SEHNR and CDR2 FQNEAQ (reference sequence). The CDR3 spans 13 residues. V was pared by 1 base and J by 2 bases, with 5 bases between. CDR3 sequence reads: CASSLGGQETQYF. Written as DNA, the CDR3 is TGTGCCAGCAGCTTAGGGGGACAAGAGACCCAGTACTTC.

The chain combines TRBV27 with TRBJ1-2; D is undetermined. The V and J ends lost 1 base and 3 bases respectively, with 12 bases between them. The CDR3 is 15 amino acids. Germline lookup yields CDR1 MNHEY and CDR2 SMNVEV (reference sequence). The CDR3 DNA follows: TGTGCCAGCAGTTTATTTCTGGGTGAGGACTATGGCTACACCTTC. Translated: CASSLFLGEDYGYTF.

The chain joins TRBV7-9 to TRBJ2-3; no clear D. V lost 2 bases, J lost 3 bases, and 12 bases lay in between. This CDR3 comprises 15 residues. Germline V gene data show CDR1 as SEHNR and CDR2 as FQNEAQ (reference sequence). CDR3 protein: CASSLRVGETDTQYF. The CDR3, as DNA: TGTGCCAGCAGCTTACGTGTAGGAGAGACAGATACGCAGTATTTT.

This chain uses TRBV27 with TRBJ1-5; no clear D gene. Germline V lookup: CDR1 MNHEY, CDR2 SMNVEV (reference sequence). V was cut by 3 bases and J by 7 bases, with 13 bases left in between. The CDR3 totals 14 residues. The CDR3 region is CASSLFHRGQPQHF. The CDR3 nucleotides are TGTGCCAGCAGTTTGTTCCACCGAGGCCAGCCCCAGCATTTT.

The V call is TRBV11-2, the J call TRBJ1-2; TRBD1 matches 8 bases. Germline assignment: CDR1 SGHAT and CDR2 FQNNGV. The trim removed 4 bases at V and 5 bases at J, leaving 15 bases unmatched. The CDR3 loop spans 17 amino acids. The CDR3 bases are TGTGCCAGCAGCTCGAGGGCCAGGGGGCGCGTACTGTATGGCTACACCTTC. It codes for CASSSRARGRVLYGYTF.

This chain links TRBV18 with TRBJ2-2, with TRBD1 identical over 7 bases. CDR3 length equals 16 residues. The J segment lost 4 bases and the V segment lost 3 bases, leaving 8 bases of the junction unmatched. Germline lookup yields CDR1 KGHSH and CDR2 LQKENI. CDR3 residues: CASSPLGQTITGELFF. The CDR3 coding sequence is TGTGCCAGCTCACCCCTGGGACAGACCATCACCGGGGAGCTGTTTTTT.

The rearrangement links TRBV18 to TRBJ2-3; 9 positions match TRBD2. V lost 0 bases and J lost 1; bases outside the gene matches: 2. Germline V gene data show CDR1 as KGHSH and CDR2 as LQKENI. This CDR3 contains 16 residues. The CDR3 loop is CASSPPASGGTDTQYF. In DNA form, the CDR3 reads TGTGCCAGCTCACCACCGGCTAGCGGGGGCACAGATACGCAGTATTTT.

This chain joins TRBV5-1 and TRBJ1-1, with 9 bases aligning to TRBD1. The CDR3 has 14 residues. The V and J ends lost 4 bases and 5 bases, in that order; junction bases with no gene match: 6. CDR1 and CDR2 from the germline V gene are SGHRS and YFSETQ. CDR3 bases: TGCGCCAGCAGCCTTGACAGGGGGGCTACTGAAGCTTTCTTT. Protein product: CASSLDRGATEAFF.

The chain recombines TRBV27 with TRBJ2-7, with a tentative D call TRBD2 (6 bases). There are 14 residues in the CDR3. V dropped 3 bases and J dropped 3 bases, with 12 bases sitting between them. Per the germline V gene, CDR1 is MNHEY and CDR2 is SMNVEV (reference sequence). In DNA, the CDR3 is TGTGCCAGCAGTTTTTCGAGCGGGCTCTACGAGCAGTACTTC. Translating it yields CASSFSSGLYEQYF.

V gene TRBV5-1 combines with J gene TRBJ2-1; possible D gene TRBD2, 6 bases. Germline CDR1 and CDR2: SGHRS and YFSETQ. CDR3 length equals 13 residues. The V end lost 4 bases, the J end lost 5 bases, and 10 bases lay between the germline ends. The CDR3 DNA reads as TGCGCCAGCAGCCCGGCGGGGAACAATGAGCAGTTCTTC. As protein: CASSPAGNNEQFF. The full variable domain, completed using reference TRBV5-1 and TRBJ2-1, is KAGVTQTPRYLIKTRGQQVTLSCSPISGHRSVSWYQQTPGQGLQFLFEYFSETQRNKGNFPGRFSGRQFSNSRSEMNVSTLELGDSALYLCASSPAGNNEQFFGPGTRLTVL.

V and J are TRBV4-3 and TRBJ1-2; D is unresolved. The germline V gene has CDR1 LGHNA and CDR2 YSLEER. V gave up 3 bases and J gave up 6 bases, with 8 bases separating them. The CDR3 totals 12 residues. This chain's CDR3 is CASSHSGDGYTF. CDR3 in DNA: TGCGCCAGCAGCCACTCCGGGGATGGCTACACCTTC.